This TCR beta chain was sequenced in a study of blood T cell repertoires in COVID-19. Study in general: Some COVID-19 samples were acute and others convalescent; all came from the United States, Italy and Spain. T cells, B-cell-depleted T cells, or PBMCs provided the cDNA or gDNA that served as material.

The length of the CDR3 is 18 residues. CDR1 LNHNV and CDR2 YYDKDF come from the germline V gene (reference sequence). The junction had 10 bases not matched to a gene; V was cut back by 1 base and J by 2 bases. This table comes from immunoSEQ multiplex PCR, and its TCRdb copy is limited to in-frame clones, with some not included. This table has roughly 97,000 clones, 70% to 90% appearing once. The chain joins TRBV15 to TRBJ2-2; 7 bases align to TRBD1. Sequencing was done on a sample of peripheral blood. The source of this sequence is a human donor in a cohort sampled during active COVID-19. The CDR3 coding sequence is TGTGCCACCAGCAGAGGGTCGTCGGGACAGTTAAACACCGGGGAGCTGTTTTTT. Protein sequence: CATSRGSSGQLNTGELFF. Together with reference TRBV15 and TRBJ2-2, the CDR3 gives the full variable domain: DAMVIQNPRYQVTQFGKPVTLSCSQTLNHNVMYWYQQKSSQAPKLLFHYYDKDFNNEADTPDNFQSRRPNTSFCFLDIRSPGLGDTAMYLCATSRGSSGQLNTGELFFGEGSRLTVL.